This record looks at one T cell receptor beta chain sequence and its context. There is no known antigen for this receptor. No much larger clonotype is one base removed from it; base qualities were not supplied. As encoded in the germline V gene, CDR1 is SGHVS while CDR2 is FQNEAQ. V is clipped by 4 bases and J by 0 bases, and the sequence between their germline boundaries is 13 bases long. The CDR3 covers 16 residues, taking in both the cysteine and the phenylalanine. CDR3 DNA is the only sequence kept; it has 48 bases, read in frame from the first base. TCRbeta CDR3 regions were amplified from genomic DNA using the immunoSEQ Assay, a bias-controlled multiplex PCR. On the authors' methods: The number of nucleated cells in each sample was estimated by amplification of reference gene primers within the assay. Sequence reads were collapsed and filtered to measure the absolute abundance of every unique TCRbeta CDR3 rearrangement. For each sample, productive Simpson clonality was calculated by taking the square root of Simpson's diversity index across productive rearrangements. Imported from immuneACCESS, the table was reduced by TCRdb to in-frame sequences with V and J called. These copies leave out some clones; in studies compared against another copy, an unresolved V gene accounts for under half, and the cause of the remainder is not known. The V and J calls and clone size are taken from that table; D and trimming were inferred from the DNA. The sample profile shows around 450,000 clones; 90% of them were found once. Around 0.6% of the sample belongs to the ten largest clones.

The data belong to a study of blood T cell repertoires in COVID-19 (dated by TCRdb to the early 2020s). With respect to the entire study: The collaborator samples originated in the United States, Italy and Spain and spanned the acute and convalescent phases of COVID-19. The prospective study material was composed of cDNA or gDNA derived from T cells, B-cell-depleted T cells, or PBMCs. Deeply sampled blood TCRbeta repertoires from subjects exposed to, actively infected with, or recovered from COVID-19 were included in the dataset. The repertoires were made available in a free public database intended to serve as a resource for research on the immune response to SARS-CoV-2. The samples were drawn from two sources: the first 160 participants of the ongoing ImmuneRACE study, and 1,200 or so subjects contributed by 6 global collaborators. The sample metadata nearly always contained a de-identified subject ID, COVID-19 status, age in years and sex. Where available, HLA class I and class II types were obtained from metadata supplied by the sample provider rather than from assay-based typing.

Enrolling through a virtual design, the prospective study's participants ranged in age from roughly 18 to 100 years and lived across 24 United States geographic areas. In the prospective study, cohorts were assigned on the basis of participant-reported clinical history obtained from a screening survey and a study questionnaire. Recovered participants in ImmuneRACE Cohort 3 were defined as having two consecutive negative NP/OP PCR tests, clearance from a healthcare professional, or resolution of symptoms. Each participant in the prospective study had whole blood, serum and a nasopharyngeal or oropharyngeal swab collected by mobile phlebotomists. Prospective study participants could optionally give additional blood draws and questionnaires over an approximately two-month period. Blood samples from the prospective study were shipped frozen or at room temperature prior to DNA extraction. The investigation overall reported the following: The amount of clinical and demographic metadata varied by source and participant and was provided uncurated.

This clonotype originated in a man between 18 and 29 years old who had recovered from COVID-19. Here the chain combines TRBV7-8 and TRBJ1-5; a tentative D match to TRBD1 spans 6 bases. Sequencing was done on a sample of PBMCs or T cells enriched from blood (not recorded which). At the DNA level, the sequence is TGTGCCAGCAGCTCAGGACAGCCTTATAGCAATCAGCCCCAGCATTTT. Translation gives CASSSGQPYSNQPQHF.